The rows below give T cell receptor beta chains drawn from one sample of a study of T cell responses to AZD1222 COVID-19 vaccine. Method: immunoSEQ multiplex PCR; TCRdb's copy keeps in-frame clones and lacks some. The profile shows 150,000 to 200,000 clones, just under 95% of them singletons. Specimen: peripheral blood, collected on day 0 of AZD1222 vaccination. The receptors stem from an adult in good health. Both conserved end residues are part of each CDR3. D genes are given only for firm matches. The size of a clone is reported for some rows only, either as once, few or many, or as a class for expanded clones.

>TRBV28|TRBJ2-3|TRBD2|.
TGTGCCAGCAGTTCCGGGACTAGCGGAACAGATACGCAGTATTTT
CASSSGTSGTDTQYF
>TRBV19|TRBJ2-7|TRBD1|.
TGTGCCAGTAGTTCAACAGGGGGGCCCTACGAGCAGTACTTC
CASSSTGGPYEQYF
>TRBV11-2|TRBJ2-7|.|.
TGTGCCAGCAGCTCCTTTGGGGGATTTACCTACGAGCAGTACTTC
CASSSFGGFTYEQYF
>TRBV3-1/TRBV3-2|TRBJ2-5|TRBD2|.
TGTGCCAGCAGCTCGCGGGAGGGTGGAAAGACCCAGTACTTC
CASSSREGGKTQYF
>TRBV19|TRBJ1-2|.|.
TGTGCCAGTAGTCCACAGGGCCCAGGGGTCAACTATGGCTACACCTTC
CASSPQGPGVNYGYTF
>TRBV19|TRBJ2-2|.|.
TGTGCCAGTAGTTATGTCCAGGGGGGCGGGGAGCTGTTTTTT
CASSYVQGGGELFF
>TRBV30|TRBJ1-2|.|.
TGTGCCTGGAGTGTACTAGACTTCGGCTATGGCTACACCTTC
CAWSVLDFGYGYTF
>TRBV7-3|TRBJ2-2|TRBD2|.
TGTGCCAGCAGCACCCAGCGGGAGAACACCGGGGAGCTGTTTTTT
CASSTQRENTGELFF
>TRBV5-1|TRBJ2-2|.|.
TGCGCCAGCAGCTTGTCGGCAGCCAAGATGACCGGGGAGCTGTTTTTT
CASSLSAAKMTGELFF
>TRBV5-4|TRBJ2-2|.|.
TGTGCCAGCAGCACCGGGACACTGAACACCGGGGAGCTGTTTTTT
CASSTGTLNTGELFF
>TRBV6-5|TRBJ1-2|.|.
TGTGCCAGTACTTCAGGGAGAAGCGGCTACACCTTC
CASTSGRSGYTF
>TRBV12-3/TRBV12-4|TRBJ1-1|.|.
TGTGCCAGCAGTTCGACAGAGCCCACTGAAGCTTTCTTT
CASSSTEPTEAFF
>TRBV7-2|TRBJ2-5|.|.
TGTGCCAGCAGCTTAGTGCCAGAGACCCAGTACTTC
CASSLVPETQYF
>TRBV6-6|TRBJ1-1|TRBD1|.
TGTGCCAGCGGGGGGACAGGGGCGATGACTGAAGCTTTCTTT
CASGGTGAMTEAFF
>TRBV6-6|TRBJ1-3|TRBD1|.
TGTGCCAGCAGTTACAGGACAGGGGGGTCTGGAAACACCATATATTTT
CASSYRTGGSGNTIYF
>TRBV28|TRBJ2-7|.|.
TGTGCCAGCAGGCTGGGGGGGTACAGGGGTTACGAGCAGTACTTC
CASRLGGYRGYEQYF
>TRBV7-3|TRBJ2-3|.|.
TGTGCCAGCAGCCTAGTCCGCACAGATACGCAGTATTTT
CASSLVRTDTQYF
>TRBV18|TRBJ1-6|TRBD1|.
TGTGCCAGCTCACCACGCGGGACAGGGGAAGTCAATTCACCCCTCCACTTT
CASSPRGTGEVNSPLHF
>TRBV21-1|TRBJ2-7|.|.
TGTGCCAGGGGGGGGACATCCTTCTACGAGCAGTACTTC
CARGGTSFYEQYF
>TRBV28|TRBJ2-4|.|.
TGTGCCAGCACCGACTCTGGGGCCAAAAACATTCAGTACTTC
CASTDSGAKNIQYF
>TRBV19|TRBJ1-5|.|.
TGTGCCAGTAGTGAGGTGGGTCAGCCCCAGCATTTT
CASSEVGQPQHF
>TRBV29-1|TRBJ1-2|TRBD1|.
TGCAGCGTTCCCCGGACAGGGGGGCACTATGGCTACACCTTC
CSVPRTGGHYGYTF
>TRBV6-4|TRBJ2-3|TRBD2|.
TGTGCCAGCAGTGACTCGACTAGCGGGGAGGATACGCAGTATTTT
CASSDSTSGEDTQYF
>TRBV25-1|TRBJ2-7|.|.
TGTGCCAGCAGTGAGTACGCAGGGTATCACGAGCAGTACTTC
CASSEYAGYHEQYF
>TRBV27|TRBJ1-1|.|.
TGTGCCAGCAGCCGCCGCCTCGGAGGGGAGGAAGCTTTCTTT
CASSRRLGGEEAFF
>TRBV11-2|TRBJ1-6|.|.
TGTGCCAGCAGCTTGTTCGCGACAAGGCATTCACCCCTCCACTTT
CASSLFATRHSPLHF
>TRBV6-5|TRBJ1-4|TRBD1|.
TGTGCCAGCAGTCCGGGACAGGGACCAAATGAAAAACTGTTTTTT
CASSPGQGPNEKLFF
>TRBV28|TRBJ1-4|.|.
TGTGCCAGCAGCTCCACCGTAACCACTAATGAAAAACTGTTTTTT
CASSSTVTTNEKLFF
>TRBV2|TRBJ1-2|.|few
TGTGCCAGCGTATTGACAGGCGTCCCGTCGGGCTACACCTTC
CASVLTGVPSGYTF
>TRBV3-1/TRBV3-2|TRBJ1-1|.|.
TGTGCCAGCAGCTTAACACAGGGAAACACTGAAGCTTTCTTT
CASSLTQGNTEAFF
>TRBV5-1|TRBJ2-1|.|once
TGCGCCAGCAGCTTGGGTGACAGCCAAGGGGGGAATGAGCAGTTCTTC
CASSLGDSQGGNEQFF
>TRBV5-1|TRBJ1-2|.|.
TGCGCCAGCAGCTTGGCGGGGGTCGGTGGCTACACCTTC
CASSLAGVGGYTF
>TRBV27|TRBJ1-6|.|once
TGTGCCAGCAGTTTAGTGAGCTCCTATAATTCACCCCTCCACTTT
CASSLVSSYNSPLHF
>TRBV24-1|TRBJ2-5|.|.
TGTGCCACCAGTGATCGGGCGGTACAAGAGACCCAGTACTTC
CATSDRAVQETQYF
>TRBV28|TRBJ1-4|TRBD1|once
TGTGCCAGCAGTTTCACCCGACAGGGGGGTACTGAAAAACTGTTTTTT
CASSFTRQGGTEKLFF
>TRBV5-1|TRBJ2-1|.|.
TGCGCCAGCAGCTTGGGAAGGGGGTACAATGAGCAGTTCTTC
CASSLGRGYNEQFF
>TRBV7-9|TRBJ2-5|.|.
TGTGCCAGCAGCTCCGGTGGGCAGTTGGAGACCCAGTACTTC
CASSSGGQLETQYF
>TRBV7-9|TRBJ2-1|TRBD1|.
TGTGCCAGCAGCCGGGGACAGAACAATGAGCAGTTCTTC
CASSRGQNNEQFF
>TRBV28|TRBJ1-2|.|.
TGTGCCAGCAGTTTACCACTTTATGGCTACACCTTC
CASSLPLYGYTF
>TRBV29-1|TRBJ2-1|.|few
TGCAGCGCGGTTATGGGATTTTTCGCGGGGAGTGAGCAGTTCTTC
CSAVMGFFAGSEQFF
>TRBV19|TRBJ1-2|.|.
TGTGCCAGTAGTATCGGCGAGGGGTTCTATGGCTACACCTTC
CASSIGEGFYGYTF
>TRBV19|TRBJ2-7|TRBD2|.
TGTGCCAGTAGCCTACTAGCGGGAAGCTCCTACGAGCAGTACTTC
CASSLLAGSSYEQYF
>TRBV18|TRBJ1-1|.|.
TGTGCCAGCCGAACAAGCACCATGAACACTGAAGCTTTCTTT
CASRTSTMNTEAFF
>TRBV18|TRBJ1-5|.|.
TGTGCCAGCTCACCACGGACGGATTATAGCAATCAGCCCCAGCATTTT
CASSPRTDYSNQPQHF
>TRBV7-2|TRBJ1-1|.|.
TGTGCCAGCAGCTCCGGACAGAGGACTGAAGCTTTCTTT
CASSSGQRTEAFF
>TRBV6-6|TRBJ1-2|TRBD1|.
TGTGCCAGCAGAGACAGGGGACGGAGCTACACCTTC
CASRDRGRSYTF
>TRBV12-5|TRBJ1-1|TRBD1|.
TGTGCTAGTGGTTACTGGGACAGGGCGAACACTGAAGCTTTCTTT
CASGYWDRANTEAFF
>TRBV2|TRBJ1-4|.|.
TGTGCCAGCAGTGAAGAGGGAAGACTAAGCGAAAAACTGTTTTTT
CASSEEGRLSEKLFF
>TRBV18|TRBJ1-2|.|once
TGTGCCAGCTCACCTTGGTCGGGTGAAGGTGGCTACACCTTC
CASSPWSGEGGYTF
>TRBV7-2|TRBJ1-1|.|.
TGTGCCAGCACCCTCAGACGGATGAACACTGAAGCTTTCTTT
CASTLRRMNTEAFF
>TRBV6-6|TRBJ1-6|.|.
TGTGCCAGCAGCCTAGCTCCGACAACCGAATATTCACCCCTCCACTTT
CASSLAPTTEYSPLHF